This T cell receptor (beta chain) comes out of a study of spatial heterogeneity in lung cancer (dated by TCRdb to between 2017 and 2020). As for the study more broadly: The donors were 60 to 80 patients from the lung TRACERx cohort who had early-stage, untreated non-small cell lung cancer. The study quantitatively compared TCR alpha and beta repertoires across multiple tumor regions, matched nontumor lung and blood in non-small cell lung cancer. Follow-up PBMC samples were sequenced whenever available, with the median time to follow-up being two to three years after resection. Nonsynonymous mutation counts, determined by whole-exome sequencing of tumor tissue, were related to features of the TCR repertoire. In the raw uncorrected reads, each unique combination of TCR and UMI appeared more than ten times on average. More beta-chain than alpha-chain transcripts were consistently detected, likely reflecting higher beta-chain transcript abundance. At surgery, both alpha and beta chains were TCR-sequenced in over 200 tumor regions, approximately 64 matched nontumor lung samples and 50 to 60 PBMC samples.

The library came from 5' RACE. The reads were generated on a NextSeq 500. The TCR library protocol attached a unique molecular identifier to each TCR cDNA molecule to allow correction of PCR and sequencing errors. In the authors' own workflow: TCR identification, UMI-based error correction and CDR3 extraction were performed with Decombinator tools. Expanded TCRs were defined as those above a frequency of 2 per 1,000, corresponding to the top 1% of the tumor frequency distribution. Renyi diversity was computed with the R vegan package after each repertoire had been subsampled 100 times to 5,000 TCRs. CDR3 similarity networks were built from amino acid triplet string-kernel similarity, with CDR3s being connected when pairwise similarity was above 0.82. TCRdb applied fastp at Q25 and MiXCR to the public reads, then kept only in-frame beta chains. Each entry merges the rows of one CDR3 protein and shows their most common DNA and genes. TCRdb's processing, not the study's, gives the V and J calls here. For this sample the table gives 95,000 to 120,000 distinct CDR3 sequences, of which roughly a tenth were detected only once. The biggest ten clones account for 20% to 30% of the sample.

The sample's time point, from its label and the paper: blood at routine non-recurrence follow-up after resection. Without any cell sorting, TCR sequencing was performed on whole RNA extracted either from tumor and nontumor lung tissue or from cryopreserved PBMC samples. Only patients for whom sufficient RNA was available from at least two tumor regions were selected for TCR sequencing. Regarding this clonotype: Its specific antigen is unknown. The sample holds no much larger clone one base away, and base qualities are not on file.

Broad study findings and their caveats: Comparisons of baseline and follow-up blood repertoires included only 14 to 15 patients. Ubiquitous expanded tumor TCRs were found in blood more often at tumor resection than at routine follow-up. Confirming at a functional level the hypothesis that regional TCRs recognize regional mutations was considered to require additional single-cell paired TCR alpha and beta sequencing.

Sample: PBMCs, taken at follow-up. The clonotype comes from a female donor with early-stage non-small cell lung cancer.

The nucleotide sequence reads as follows: TGTGCCAGCAGGGGGACAGGGTTGTACACTGAAGCTTTCTTT. This gives the protein CASRGTGLYTEAFF. The chain is made from TRBV27 and TRBJ1-1, with 9 central nucleotides matching TRBD1. Inclusive of the bounding cysteine and phenylalanine, the CDR3 is 14 residues long. Kept here is only the CDR3 DNA, which spans 42 bases and is read in frame from base 1. CDR1 and CDR2, per the germline V gene (reference sequence), are MNHEY and SMNVEV. Trimmed from V: 6 bases; trimmed from J: 3 bases; junction bases lacking a gene match: 5.